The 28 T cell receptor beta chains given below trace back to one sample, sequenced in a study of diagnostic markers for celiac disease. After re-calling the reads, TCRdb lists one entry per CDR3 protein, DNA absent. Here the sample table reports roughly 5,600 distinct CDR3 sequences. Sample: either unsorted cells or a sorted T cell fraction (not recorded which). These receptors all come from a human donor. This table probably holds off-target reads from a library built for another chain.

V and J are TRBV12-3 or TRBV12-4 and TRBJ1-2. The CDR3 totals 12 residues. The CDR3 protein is CASSLIGNGYTF.

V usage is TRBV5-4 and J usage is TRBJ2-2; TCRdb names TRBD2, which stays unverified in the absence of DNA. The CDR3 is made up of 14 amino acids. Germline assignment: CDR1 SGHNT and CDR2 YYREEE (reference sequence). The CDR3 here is CASSFEGNTGELFF. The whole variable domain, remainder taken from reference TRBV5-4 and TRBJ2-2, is ETGVTQSPTHLIKTRGQQVTLRCSSQSGHNTVSWYQQALGQGPQFIFQYYREEENGRGNFPPRFSGLQFPNYSSELNVNALELDDSALYLCASSFEGNTGELFFGEGSRLTVL.

The CDR3 loop is CASSLAAGTNQPQHF. The chain has TRBV7-9 and TRBJ1-5; TCRdb outputs TRBD1, but without DNA this stays unchecked. The CDR3 is made up of 15 amino acids. Germline assignment: CDR1 SEHNR and CDR2 FQNEAQ (reference sequence).

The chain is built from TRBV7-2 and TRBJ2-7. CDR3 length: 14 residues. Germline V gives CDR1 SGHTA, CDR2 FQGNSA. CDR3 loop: CASSTRTGPYEQYF.

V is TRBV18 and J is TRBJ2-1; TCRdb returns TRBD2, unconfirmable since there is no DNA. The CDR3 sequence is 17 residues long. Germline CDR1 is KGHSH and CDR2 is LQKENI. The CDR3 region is CASSPLWGGTSPHEQFF. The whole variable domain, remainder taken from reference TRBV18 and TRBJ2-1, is NAGVMQNPRHLVRRRGQEARLRCSPMKGHSHVYWYRQLPEEGLKFMVYLQKENIIDESGMPKERFSAEFPKEGPSILRIQQVVRGDSAAYFCASSPLWGGTSPHEQFFGPGTRLTVL.

CDR3 residues: CASSAGTGGAPEQFF. V and J are TRBV5-1 and TRBJ2-1; TCRdb designates TRBD1, a call that cannot be tested without DNA. Germline CDR1 SGHRS, CDR2 YFSETQ. The CDR3 contains 15 residues. The full variable domain, completed using reference TRBV5-1 and TRBJ2-1, is KAGVTQTPRYLIKTRGQQVTLSCSPISGHRSVSWYQQTPGQGLQFLFEYFSETQRNKGNFPGRFSGRQFSNSRSEMNVSTLELGDSALYLCASSAGTGGAPEQFFGPGTRLTVL.

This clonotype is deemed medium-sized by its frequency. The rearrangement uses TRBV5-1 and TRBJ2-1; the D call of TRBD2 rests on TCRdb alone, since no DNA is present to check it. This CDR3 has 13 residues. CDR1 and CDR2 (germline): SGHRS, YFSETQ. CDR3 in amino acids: CASSRGLPDEQFF.

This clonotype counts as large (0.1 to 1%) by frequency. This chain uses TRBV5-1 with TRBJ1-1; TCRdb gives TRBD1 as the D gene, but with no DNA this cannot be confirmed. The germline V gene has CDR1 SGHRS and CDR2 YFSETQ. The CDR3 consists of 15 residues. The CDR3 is CASSYQGAVNTEAFF.

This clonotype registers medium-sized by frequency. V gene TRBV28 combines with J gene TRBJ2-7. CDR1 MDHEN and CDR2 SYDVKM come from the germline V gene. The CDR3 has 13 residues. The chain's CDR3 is CASNRLNAYEQYF.

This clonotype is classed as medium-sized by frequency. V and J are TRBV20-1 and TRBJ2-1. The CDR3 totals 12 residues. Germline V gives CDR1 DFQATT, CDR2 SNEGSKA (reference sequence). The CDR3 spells CSVPHTNNEQFF.

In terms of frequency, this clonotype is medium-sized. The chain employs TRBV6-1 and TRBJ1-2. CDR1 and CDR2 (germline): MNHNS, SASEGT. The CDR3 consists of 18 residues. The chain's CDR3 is CASSPEIAGTHLNYGYTF.

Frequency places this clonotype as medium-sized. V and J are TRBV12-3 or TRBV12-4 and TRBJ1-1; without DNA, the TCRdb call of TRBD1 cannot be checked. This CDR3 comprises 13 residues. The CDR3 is CASSLQPGTEAFF.

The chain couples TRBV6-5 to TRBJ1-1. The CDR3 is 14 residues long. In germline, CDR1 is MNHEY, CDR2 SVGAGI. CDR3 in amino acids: CASRGTGRVLEAFF.

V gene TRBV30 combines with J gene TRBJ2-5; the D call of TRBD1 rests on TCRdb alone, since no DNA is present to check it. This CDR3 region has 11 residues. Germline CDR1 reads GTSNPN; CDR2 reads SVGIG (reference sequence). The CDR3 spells CAWAPGETQYF. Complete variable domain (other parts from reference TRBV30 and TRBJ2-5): SQTIHQWPATLVQPVGSPLSLECTVEGTSNPNLYWYRQAAGRGLQLLFYSVGIGQISSEVPQNLSASRPQDRQFILSSKKLLLSDSGFYLCAWAPGETQYFGPGTRLLVL.

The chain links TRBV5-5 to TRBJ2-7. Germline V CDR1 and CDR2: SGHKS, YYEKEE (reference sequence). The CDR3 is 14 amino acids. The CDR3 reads CASSSSYTAYEQYF.

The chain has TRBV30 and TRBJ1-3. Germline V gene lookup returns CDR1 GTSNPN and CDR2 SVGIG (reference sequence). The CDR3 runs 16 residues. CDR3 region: CAWRLVGKGSGNTIYF.

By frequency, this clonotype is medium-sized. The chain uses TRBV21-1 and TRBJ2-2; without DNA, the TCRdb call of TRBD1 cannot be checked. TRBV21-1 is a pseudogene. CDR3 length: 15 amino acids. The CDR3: CASTEDRGPTGELFF.

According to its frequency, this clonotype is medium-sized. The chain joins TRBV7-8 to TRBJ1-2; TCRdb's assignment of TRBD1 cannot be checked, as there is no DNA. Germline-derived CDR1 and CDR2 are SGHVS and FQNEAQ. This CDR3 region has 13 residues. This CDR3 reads CASSQTGIHGYTF.

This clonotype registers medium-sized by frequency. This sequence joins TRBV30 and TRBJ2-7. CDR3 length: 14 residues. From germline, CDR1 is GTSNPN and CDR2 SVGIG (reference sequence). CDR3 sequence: CAWSVTGYSYEQYF.

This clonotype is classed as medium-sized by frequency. CDR3 sequence: CATSRDYGQESQPQHF. The chain carries TRBV15 and TRBJ1-5. The CDR3 spans 16 residues. Germline CDR1 and CDR2: LNHNV and YYDKDF (reference sequence).

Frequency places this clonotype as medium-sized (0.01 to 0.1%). CDR3 sequence reads: CAWREMGRTEAFF. This rearrangement joins TRBV30 to TRBJ1-1. CDR1 is GTSNPN and CDR2 is SVGIG in the germline V gene (reference sequence). This CDR3 is built from 13 residues.

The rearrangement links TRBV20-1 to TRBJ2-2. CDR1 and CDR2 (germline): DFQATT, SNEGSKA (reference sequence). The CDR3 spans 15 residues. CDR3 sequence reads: CSASFLGGDTGELFF.

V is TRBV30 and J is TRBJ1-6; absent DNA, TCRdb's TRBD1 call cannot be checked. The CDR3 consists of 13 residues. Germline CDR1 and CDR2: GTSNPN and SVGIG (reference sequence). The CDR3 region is CAWNQGAGSPLHF.

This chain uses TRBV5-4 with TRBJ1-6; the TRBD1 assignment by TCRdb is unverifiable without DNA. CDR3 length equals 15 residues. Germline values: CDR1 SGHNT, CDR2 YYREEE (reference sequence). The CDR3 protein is CASSPGGPGDSPLHF.

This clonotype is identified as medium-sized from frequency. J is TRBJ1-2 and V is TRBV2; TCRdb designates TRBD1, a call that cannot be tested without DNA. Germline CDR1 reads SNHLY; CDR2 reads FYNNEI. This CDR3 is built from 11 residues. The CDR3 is CASSAGRGYTF.

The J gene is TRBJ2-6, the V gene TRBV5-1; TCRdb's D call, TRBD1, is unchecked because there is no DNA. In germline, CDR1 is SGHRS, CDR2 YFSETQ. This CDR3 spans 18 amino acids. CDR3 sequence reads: CASSRADRGSSGANVLTF.

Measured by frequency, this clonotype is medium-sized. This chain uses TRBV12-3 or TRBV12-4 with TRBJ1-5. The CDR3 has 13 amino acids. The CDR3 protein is CASSGSGAQPQHF.

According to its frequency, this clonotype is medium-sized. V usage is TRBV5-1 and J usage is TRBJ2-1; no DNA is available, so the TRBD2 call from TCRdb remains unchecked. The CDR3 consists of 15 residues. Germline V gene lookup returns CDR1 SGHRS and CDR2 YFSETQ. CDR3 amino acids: CASSPWTSGGNEQFF. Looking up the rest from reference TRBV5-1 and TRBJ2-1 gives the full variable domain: KAGVTQTPRYLIKTRGQQVTLSCSPISGHRSVSWYQQTPGQGLQFLFEYFSETQRNKGNFPGRFSGRQFSNSRSEMNVSTLELGDSALYLCASSPWTSGGNEQFFGPGTRLTVL.